This T cell receptor (beta chain) was sequenced in a study of T cells in Graves' hyperthyroidism and ophthalmopathy (dated by TCRdb to about 2019). With respect to the entire study: Peripheral blood samples were taken at initial diagnosis, before any treatment was given. To identify distinguishing TCR V-J signatures, a discovery cohort of around 100 patients was used, comprising 40 to 45 with Graves' ophthalmopathy and some 57 with stable Graves' hyperthyroidism. Prospective prediction of ophthalmopathy was tested in an independent validation cohort consisting of 18 to 20 hyperthyroidism patients and over 15 patients who later progressed to ophthalmopathy. For training and testing, the 80 to 100 patients in the discovery cohort were randomly divided in a 7:3 ratio. In over five Graves' hyperthyroidism patients, the study also compared T-cell repertoires from thyroid tissue with T-cell repertoires from blood. After sampling, hyperthyroidism patients received methimazole starting at 30 mg daily, and ophthalmopathy patients received high-dose intravenous methylprednisolone. According to the paper, TCR Vbeta CDR3 sequencing was carried out on 135 peripheral blood samples, which came from more than 40 ophthalmopathy, around 75 hyperthyroidism and about 17 progressor patients. The paper as a whole reports these results and caveats: Most expanded thyroid clonotypes (frequency above 0.001) were also found in blood, which suggests that blood repertoires may mirror thyroid immune responses. Sample size was not statistically predetermined, and investigators were not blinded to group allocation. A 13 V-J signature model separated ophthalmopathy from stable hyperthyroidism, with approximately 86% sensitivity and 81.08% specificity in cross-validation and 80%/75% in testing. During validation, the model predicted progression to ophthalmopathy a median of around 6 months ahead of onset, with more than 60% sensitivity and 72.22% specificity.

The TCR beta CDR3 regions were amplified from the RNA transcripts. A first-round RT-PCR of the TCR CDR3 used the HTBI primer set with the Qiagen OneStep RT-PCR kit. A second multiplex PCR round built the libraries, followed by size selection and purification. Libraries were sequenced paired-end with 100 bp reads on an Illumina HiSeq2000. Per the source publication's procedure: SOAPnuke was used to process the raw data, with reads discarded if the reads contained adapters or uncalled bases, had a mean Phred below 15, or lacked an exact constant-primer or identifier match. High-quality paired reads were merged with COPE v1.2.5, and unique nucleotide sequences were defined as clonotypes. MiTCR v1.1 was used to align clonotypes to the IMGT TRBV, TRBD and TRBJ reference segments. Analysis was restricted to V-J combinations with a frequency above 0.0001, which covered about 99% of repertoires. The TCS score was defined as F50 (clonal expansion) divided by E x V (chaos), with BLOSUM62-based TCRdist calculated between CDR3 peptides within each V-J. Welch's t-statistics and random forest reduced fewer than 600 V-J features to about 12, which were used in a naive Bayes classifier (R e1071). TCRdb passed the public sequencing reads through fastp at Q25 and MiXCR, retaining productive beta sequences. Rows are combined by CDR3 protein, so each entry shows the most common genes and DNA. The authors' filters were not applied to this entry. The sample table contains 250,000 to 300,000 distinct CDR3 sequences; only one count was recorded for approximately 16% of them. Clones ranked in the top ten supply around 31% of the sample.

Worth noting for this clonotype: No cognate antigen has been identified for it. One base away there is no much larger clone; base qualities are not given.

The CDR3, from cysteine to phenylalanine, totals 11 residues. Here the CDR3 DNA is all that survives: 33 bases in frame from base 1. The germline V gene specifies MDHEN as CDR1 and SYDVKM as CDR2. V trim: 5 bases; J trim: 9 bases; unmatched bases: 4. Hyperthyroidism patients were newly diagnosed, with disease duration under 2 months, and aged 18 to 65 years. The study excluded patients with uncontrolled infections, other autoimmune diseases, pregnancy or lactation. Diagnoses relied on clinical symptoms, serum thyroxine and TRAb, thyroid ultrasound and orbital computed tomography. Blood from progressor patients was collected at the time of first diagnosis with hyperthyroidism, before any ophthalmopathy symptoms had appeared. PBMCs were isolated from 10 ml of fresh peripheral blood by Ficoll-Paque density gradient centrifugation. Progressor patients were defined as those initially diagnosed with Graves' hyperthyroidism in whom ophthalmopathy developed during follow-up. Total RNA was extracted with Trizol reagent, and quality was checked on an Agilent 2100 Bioanalyzer.

The sequence was obtained from a woman in her 50s with Graves' hyperthyroidism that later progressed to Graves' ophthalmopathy. Sequencing was performed on blood. The rearrangement combines TRBV28 with TRBJ2-7; 7 junctional bases match TRBD1. The CDR3 in this case is CASSMGQRQYF. The nucleotide sequence reads TGTGCCAGCAGTATGGGACAGAGGCAGTACTTC.